These 25 T cell receptor beta chains originate from one sample sequenced in a study of shared clonotypes between healthy human individuals. Using immunoSEQ multiplex PCR, the repertoire was profiled, and TCRdb retains in-frame clones only, with some absent. The table lists roughly 1,600,000 clones, around 98.5% of them singletons. The sample consisted of naive CD4+ T cells sorted from blood. Subset described: CD45RA+ positively selected. The receptors derive from a man aged 25-45 years in good health.

The genes are TRBV9 and TRBJ1-1, with 9 bases fitting TRBD1. The germline CDR1 and CDR2 sequences are SGDLS and YYNGEE. V trimming: 3 bases; J trimming: 4 bases; junction bases outside the gene matches: 10. The CDR3 spans 16 residues. The CDR3 DNA reads TGTGCCAGCAGCGGCGGTACAGGGGGCTTTGTCACTGAAGCTTTCTTT. As protein: CASSGGTGGFVTEAFF.

The rearrangement joins TRBV6-6 to TRBJ1-1, with TRBD1 as a possible D gene (5 bases). Trimming removed 6 bases at V and 1 base at J, with 9 bases between. The CDR3 has 13 amino acids. Germline values: CDR1 MNHNY, CDR2 SVGAGI (reference sequence). CDR3 sequence (DNA): TGTGCCAGCAGGGGGACTGGGAACACTGAAGCTTTCTTT. Its translation is CASRGTGNTEAFF.

The V call is TRBV28, the J call TRBJ1-5; weak D call: TRBD1 (6 bases). Trimming removed 6 bases from V and 5 bases from J, with 14 bases in between. Germline CDR1 MDHEN, CDR2 SYDVKM. The CDR3 runs to 14 residues. Here the CDR3 reads CASRSGAGDQPQHF. In DNA form, the CDR3 reads TGTGCCAGCAGATCAGGGGCAGGGGATCAGCCCCAGCATTTT.

This clone appeared once. The chain carries TRBV2 and TRBJ2-7; either TRBD1 or TRBD2 may fit D (5 bases each). V lost 7 bases and J 3 bases, leaving 13 bases between the germline ends. Per the germline V gene, CDR1 is SNHLY and CDR2 is FYNNEI. The CDR3 is 13 residues long. CDR3 DNA sequence: TGTGCCAGCACCGAGGGGAAAGTCTACGAGCAGTACTTC. Its translation is CASTEGKVYEQYF.

This chain connects TRBV9 to TRBJ2-2; unclear D gene. The V and J ends lost 3 bases and 0 bases respectively, with 9 bases between them. The germline gives CDR1 SGDLS, CDR2 YYNGEE. This CDR3 region has 15 residues. The CDR3 is CASSAHAANTGELFF. In DNA, the CDR3 is TGTGCCAGCAGCGCTCACGCCGCGAACACCGGGGAGCTGTTTTTT.

The CDR3 DNA reads TGTGCCACCAGCAGAGGAATACCCGGGACAGGAAAAGGCTACACCTTC. It is translated as CATSRGIPGTGKGYTF. The chain is built from TRBV15 and TRBJ1-2; 8 positions match TRBD1. Trimming removed 1 base from V and 8 bases from J; junction bases left unmatched: 12. CDR1 is LNHNV, CDR2 YYDKDF, per germline (reference sequence). The CDR3 totals 16 residues. Looking up the rest from reference TRBV15 and TRBJ1-2 gives the full variable domain: DAMVIQNPRYQVTQFGKPVTLSCSQTLNHNVMYWYQQKSSQAPKLLFHYYDKDFNNEADTPDNFQSRRPNTSFCFLDIRSPGLGDTAMYLCATSRGIPGTGKGYTFGSGTRLTVV.

The chain combines TRBV5-1 with TRBJ1-1; TRBD1 matches 9 bases. The V gene's germline CDR1 is SGHRS and CDR2 YFSETQ. The CDR3 loop spans 13 amino acids. V shed 4 bases and J 6 bases; nucleotides not matched to a gene: 4. This CDR3 reads CASSRTGASEAFF. In nucleotides, the CDR3 is TGCGCCAGCAGCCGGACAGGGGCTTCTGAAGCTTTCTTT. Filled out from reference TRBV5-1 and TRBJ1-1, the complete variable domain reads KAGVTQTPRYLIKTRGQQVTLSCSPISGHRSVSWYQQTPGQGLQFLFEYFSETQRNKGNFPGRFSGRQFSNSRSEMNVSTLELGDSALYLCASSRTGASEAFFGQGTRLTVV.

The chain carries TRBV11-1 and TRBJ1-2; 9 bases are shared with TRBD1. Germline V lookup: CDR1 SGHAT, CDR2 FQDESV (reference sequence). This CDR3 has 15 amino acids. Trimming took 5 bases from V and 8 from J; bases not matched to a gene: 12. The CDR3 here is CASSLLDRGSKGYTF. DNA of the CDR3: TGTGCCAGCAGCCTACTGGACAGGGGATCTAAGGGCTACACCTTC.

The chain joins TRBV5-4 to TRBJ1-4, with D possibly TRBD1 on 6 matching bases. This CDR3 contains 13 residues. Trimming left V 0 bases short and J 6 bases short, with 6 bases between. Germline loops: CDR1 SGHNT, CDR2 YYREEE (reference sequence). The CDR3 DNA follows: TGTGCCAGCAGCTTGGGGACAGATGAAAAACTGTTTTTT. Translation gives CASSLGTDEKLFF.

This chain uses TRBV20-1 with TRBJ2-7, with TRBD1 identical over 7 bases. This CDR3 region has 11 residues. The germline V gene encodes CDR1 DFQATT and CDR2 SNEGSKA (reference sequence). J was trimmed by 6 bases and V by 4 bases; bases with no gene match: 3. Written as DNA, the CDR3 is TGCAGTGCTATAGGGGGCTCCGAGCAGTACTTC. Translated, it gives CSAIGGSEQYF.

The chain has TRBV29-1 and TRBJ1-2; TRBD1 agrees at 8 bases. After removal of 7 bases from V and 5 bases from J, the junction contained 9 bases not matched to a gene. CDR1 and CDR2 from the germline V gene are SQVTM and ANQGSEA. This CDR3 comprises 13 residues. The chain's CDR3 is CSAEGTGDYGYTF. In DNA form, the CDR3 reads TGCAGCGCCGAAGGGACAGGAGATTATGGCTACACCTTC. Combining the CDR3 with reference TRBV29-1 and TRBJ1-2 gives the whole variable domain SAVISQKPSRDICQRGTSLTIQCQVDSQVTMMFWYRQQPGQSLTLIATANQGSEATYESGFVIDKFPISRPNLTFSTLTVSNMSPEDSSIYLCSAEGTGDYGYTFGSGTRLTVV.

The chain carries TRBV23-1 and TRBJ2-1, with 8 positions matching TRBD1. TRBV23-1 is labeled an ORF, and its function is uncertain. The V segment lost 3 bases and the J segment 7 bases; nucleotides outside the gene matches: 5. The CDR3 totals 14 residues. CDR3 region: CASSHRTGSNEQFF. The CDR3, as DNA: TGCGCCAGCAGTCATCGGACAGGGTCGAATGAGCAGTTCTTC.

Regarding this clone: The sample has other DNA sequences that encode this CDR3 too. The chain carries TRBV7-2 and TRBJ2-7, with D tentatively TRBD2 (5 bases). This CDR3 has 14 amino acids. Germline V gene sequence: CDR1 SGHTA, CDR2 FQGNSA. Trimming shortened V by 5 bases and J by 0 bases, and 11 bases separated the two germline ends. The CDR3 coding sequence is TGTGCCAGCAGCCCCCGGACTCTCTCCTACGAGCAGTACTTC. Translated: CASSPRTLSYEQYF.

This clone was detected only once. This sequence joins TRBV28 and TRBJ2-1; D gene unclear. Trimming cost V 7 bases and J 7 bases, with 11 bases left between them. This CDR3 comprises 12 residues. Germline V gives CDR1 MDHEN, CDR2 SYDVKM. The CDR3 DNA follows: TGTGCCAGCACAATCGCCGGTAATGAGCAGTTCTTC. Translation: CASTIAGNEQFF.

The chain recombines TRBV5-1 with TRBJ2-1; 8 nucleotides agree with TRBD2. V shed 4 bases and J 9 bases; nucleotides not matched to a gene: 6. The CDR3 runs 13 residues. Germline V gene sequence: CDR1 SGHRS, CDR2 YFSETQ. This CDR3 reads CASSRVSGSEQFF. CDR3 nucleotide sequence: TGCGCCAGCAGCAGGGTCAGCGGGAGTGAGCAGTTCTTC.

The table lists this clone with a count of one. This rearrangement joins TRBV11-3 to TRBJ2-7; D tentatively fits TRBD1 or TRBD2 (6 bases each). Trimming took off 3 bases at V and 12 bases at J, with 21 bases between the two ends. Germline CDR1 SGHNT, CDR2 YENEEA. The CDR3 has 14 amino acids. The CDR3 loop is CASSFGDGGGRVYF. In DNA form, the CDR3 reads TGTGCCAGCAGCTTCGGAGATGGAGGGGGGAGAGTGTACTTC.

Concerning this clone itself: Other DNA sequences from this sample encode an identical CDR3 as well. The CDR3 sequence: CASSPRAANTEAFF. The CDR3 DNA follows: TGTGCCAGCTCACCTCGTGCGGCGAACACTGAAGCTTTCTTT. The chain joins TRBV18 to TRBJ1-1; D not certain. CDR1 and CDR2 from the germline V gene are KGHSH and LQKENI. The V and J ends lost 3 bases and 1 base respectively, with 9 bases between them. CDR3 length: 14 amino acids. Drawing the rest from reference TRBV18 and TRBJ1-1, the complete variable domain is NAGVMQNPRHLVRRRGQEARLRCSPMKGHSHVYWYRQLPEEGLKFMVYLQKENIIDESGMPKERFSAEFPKEGPSILRIQQVVRGDSAAYFCASSPRAANTEAFFGQGTRLTVV.

The chain employs TRBV5-1 and TRBJ1-3; D remains ambiguous. CDR3 length: 13 amino acids. Looked up from germline, CDR1 is SGHRS and CDR2 is YFSETQ. The ends were cut back, 3 bases at V and 2 bases at J, with 6 bases in the middle. The CDR3 region has the DNA TGCGCCAGCAGCTCCACTCCTGGAAACACCATATATTTT. It yields the protein CASSSTPGNTIYF.

The rearrangement uses TRBV18 and TRBJ2-1; D is possibly TRBD1 (7 bases). V lost 1 base and J lost 5, with 15 bases in between. The CDR3 runs to 16 residues. Germline V gives CDR1 KGHSH, CDR2 LQKENI. This chain's CDR3 is CASSPLRAGGHNEQFF. The DNA for the CDR3 is TGTGCCAGCTCACCACTTAGGGCAGGGGGGCACAATGAGCAGTTCTTC.

The gene calls are TRBV4-1 and TRBJ2-5; the match to TRBD2 covers 13 bases. The CDR3 consists of 16 residues. The germline V gene encodes CDR1 MGHRA and CDR2 YSYEKL. The junction had 4 bases not matched to a gene; V was cut back by 5 bases and J by 1 base. CDR3 sequence reads: CASSSRLAGGQETQYF. As DNA, the CDR3 is TGCGCCAGCAGCTCGCGACTAGCGGGAGGCCAAGAGACCCAGTACTTC.

With regard to this clone: The sample holds other DNA sequences that translate to the same CDR3. CDR3 in DNA: TGCAGTGCCCTCGGGAACACTGAAGCTTTCTTT. Protein: CSALGNTEAFF. This sequence joins TRBV20-1 and TRBJ1-1; D unclear. Per germline, CDR1 DFQATT and CDR2 SNEGSKA (reference sequence). The V end was cut by 6 bases, the J end by 1 base, with 6 bases between. This CDR3 has 11 residues.

This clone was detected only once. The same CDR3 arises from other DNA sequences in this sample as well. The V and J genes are TRBV9 and TRBJ2-7; 7 bases align to TRBD1. V lost 0 bases, J lost 2 bases, and 5 bases stayed unmatched. The CDR3 contains 15 residues. CDR1 is SGDLS, CDR2 YYNGEE, per germline. CDR3 region: CASSVGAGGPYEQYF. The CDR3, as DNA: TGTGCCAGCAGCGTAGGGGCAGGGGGACCCTACGAGCAGTACTTC.

The chain has TRBV7-2 and TRBJ2-3; D remains unclear. Germline V lookup: CDR1 SGHTA, CDR2 FQGNSA. The length of the CDR3 is 15 residues. Trimming removed 5 bases at V and 0 bases at J, with 12 bases between. CDR3 sequence reads: CASSTQSGSTDTQYF. DNA for the CDR3: TGTGCCAGCAGCACTCAGTCCGGTAGCACAGATACGCAGTATTTT.

With regard to this clone: At the DNA level, this CDR3 is encoded by other sequences in the same sample as well. This chain connects TRBV28 to TRBJ1-2; D ambiguous. Germline V gives CDR1 MDHEN, CDR2 SYDVKM. This CDR3 comprises 13 residues. Between the trimmed V and J ends, which lost 6 bases and 1 base, there was a span of 9 bases. The CDR3 loop is CASSPPGNYGYTF. The CDR3 nucleotides are TGTGCCAGCAGCCCCCCCGGTAACTATGGCTACACCTTC.

The chain uses TRBV5-1 and TRBJ2-7, with 10 bases lining up with TRBD1. With V trimmed by 4 bases and J by 5 bases, 6 bases remained unmatched. The CDR3 contains 14 residues. Germline values: CDR1 SGHRS, CDR2 YFSETQ. The CDR3 sequence: CASSRGQGFDEQYF. The DNA of the CDR3 is TGCGCCAGCAGCCGGGGACAGGGGTTCGACGAGCAGTACTTC.